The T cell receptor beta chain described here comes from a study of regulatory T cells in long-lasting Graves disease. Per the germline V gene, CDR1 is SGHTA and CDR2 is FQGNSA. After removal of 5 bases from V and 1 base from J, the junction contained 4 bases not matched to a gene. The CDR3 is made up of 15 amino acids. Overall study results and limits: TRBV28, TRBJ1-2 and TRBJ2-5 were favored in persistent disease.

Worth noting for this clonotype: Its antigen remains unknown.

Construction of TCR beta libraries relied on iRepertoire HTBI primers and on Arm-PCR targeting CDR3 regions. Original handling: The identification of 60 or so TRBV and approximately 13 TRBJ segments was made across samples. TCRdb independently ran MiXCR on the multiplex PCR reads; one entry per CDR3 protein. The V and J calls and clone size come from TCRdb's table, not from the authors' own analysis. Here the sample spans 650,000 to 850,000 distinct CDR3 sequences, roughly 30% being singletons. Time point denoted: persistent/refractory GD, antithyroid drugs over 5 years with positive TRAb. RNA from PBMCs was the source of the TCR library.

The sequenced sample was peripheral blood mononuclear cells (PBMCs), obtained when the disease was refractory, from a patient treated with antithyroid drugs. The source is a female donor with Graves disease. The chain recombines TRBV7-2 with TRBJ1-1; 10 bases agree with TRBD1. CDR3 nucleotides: TGTGCCAGCAGCGAGAGACAGGGGGCGAACACTGAAGCTTTCTTT. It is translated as CASSERQGANTEAFF.